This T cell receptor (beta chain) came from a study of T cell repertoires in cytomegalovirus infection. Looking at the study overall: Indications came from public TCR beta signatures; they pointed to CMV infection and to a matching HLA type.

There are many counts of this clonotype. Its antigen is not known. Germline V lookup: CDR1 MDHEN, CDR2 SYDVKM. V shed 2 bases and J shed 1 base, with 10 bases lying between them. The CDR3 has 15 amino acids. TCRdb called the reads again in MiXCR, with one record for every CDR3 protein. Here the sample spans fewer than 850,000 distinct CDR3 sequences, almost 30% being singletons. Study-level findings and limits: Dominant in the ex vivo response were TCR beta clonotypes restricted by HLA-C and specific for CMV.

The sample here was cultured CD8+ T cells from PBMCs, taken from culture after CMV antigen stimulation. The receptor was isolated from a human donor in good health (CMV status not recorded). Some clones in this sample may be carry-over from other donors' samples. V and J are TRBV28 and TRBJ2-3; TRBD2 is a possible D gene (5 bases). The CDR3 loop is CASSLPVGGTDTQYF. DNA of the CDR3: TGTGCCAGCAGTTTACCCGTGGGAGGCACAGATACGCAGTATTTT.